A selection of T cell receptor beta chains follows, all from one sample in a study of blood T cells in healthy people across ages. TCRdb re-derived calls from the 5' RACE reads in MiXCR, one entry per CDR3 protein. The sample has 1.4 million or so distinct CDR3 sequences, roughly two fifths seen once. Source material: blood. These receptors all come from a woman aged 18-30 years in good health. CDR3s include the opening cysteine and the closing phenylalanine or tryptophan. Size tells how often a clone was seen (once, few, many) or the class of an expanded clone, and some rows leave it out.

CDR3: CASSPPETRTTGELFF; size: .; J: TRBJ2-2; V: TRBV18
CDR3: CASNQPGQSWEQFF; size: .; J: TRBJ2-1; V: TRBV6-1
CDR3: CASRNRGEAFF; size: .; J: TRBJ1-1; V: TRBV7-2
CDR3: CASSPLTSTDTQYF; size: .; J: TRBJ2-3; V: TRBV27
CDR3: CASSFLGYEQFF; size: .; J: TRBJ2-1; V: TRBV27
CDR3: CASSPIAVGYEQYF; size: .; J: .; V: TRBV18
CDR3: CSVEPQGTDTQYF; size: .; J: TRBJ2-3; V: TRBV29-1
CDR3: CASSLGQGGDEQFF; size: few; J: TRBJ2-1; V: TRBV5-1
CDR3: CSAVAHGHYGYTF; size: once; J: TRBJ1-2; V: TRBV29-1
CDR3: CASSFTDKMNTEAFF; size: .; J: TRBJ1-1; V: TRBV6-6
CDR3: CSAATVVAKNIQYF; size: many; J: TRBJ2-4; V: TRBV29-1
CDR3: CASSLSPSGGQETQYF; size: .; J: TRBJ2-5; V: TRBV7-2
CDR3: CASSFRVGPGQPQHF; size: .; J: TRBJ1-5; V: TRBV27
CDR3: CATQGGFDEQYF; size: few; J: TRBJ2-5; V: TRBV6-6
CDR3: CASSQDSVSWTQYF; size: .; J: .; V: TRBV4-3
CDR3: CAISDSGRAESYEYF; size: .; J: TRBJ2-5; V: TRBV10-3
CDR3: CASSQRTGFGVLTEAFF; size: .; J: TRBJ1-1; V: TRBV4-1
CDR3: CASSSPGQGWGTEAFF; size: few; J: TRBJ1-1; V: TRBV7-9
CDR3: CASATVNTEAFF; size: .; J: TRBJ1-1; V: TRBV7-9
CDR3: CASSFDGAIYGYTF; size: few; J: TRBJ1-2; V: TRBV12-3/TRBV12-4
CDR3: CASSFSRGTLSYEQYF; size: .; J: TRBJ2-7; V: TRBV5-6
CDR3: CASSPDNIGEQYF; size: .; J: .; V: TRBV18
CDR3: CASTPLAGLKGNEQFF; size: .; J: TRBJ2-1; V: TRBV6-5
CDR3: CASSKRTGTSTDTQYF; size: .; J: TRBJ2-3; V: TRBV11-2
CDR3: CASSPLWDRGYNSPPHF; size: .; J: TRBJ1-6; V: TRBV12-3/TRBV12-4
CDR3: CASSLTGVGTGELFF; size: .; J: TRBJ2-2; V: TRBV7-2
CDR3: CATSDSGYNEQFF; size: .; J: TRBJ2-1; V: TRBV24-1
CDR3: CASSNRGSAYEQYF; size: few; J: TRBJ2-7; V: TRBV10-2
CDR3: CASSTLAGEGQFF; size: .; J: TRBJ2-1; V: TRBV7-9
CDR3: CASSLPGEYNEQYF; size: .; J: TRBJ2-7; V: TRBV4-3
CDR3: CASRRTSAPGELFF; size: .; J: TRBJ2-2; V: TRBV6-2/TRBV6-3
CDR3: CASRTGTIGEQYF; size: .; J: .; V: TRBV27
CDR3: CSARAIVRGGLADTQYF; size: .; J: TRBJ2-3; V: TRBV20-1
CDR3: CSAPGLAGGRADTQYF; size: few; J: TRBJ2-3; V: TRBV29-1
CDR3: CASSSRDYGYTF; size: many; J: TRBJ1-2; V: TRBV7-9
CDR3: CASSLGGSKLEAFF; size: .; J: TRBJ1-1; V: TRBV7-2
CDR3: CSARAPSPNQPQHF; size: few; J: TRBJ1-5; V: TRBV20-1
CDR3: CACQSGWGGNTGELFF; size: few; J: TRBJ2-2; V: TRBV30
CDR3: CASSGTGLNTGELFF; size: .; J: TRBJ2-2; V: TRBV12-3/TRBV12-4
CDR3: CSAIDRQSGNTIYF; size: .; J: TRBJ1-3; V: TRBV20-1
CDR3: CASSPRSRGTYEQYF; size: .; J: TRBJ2-7; V: TRBV18
CDR3: CASSPGTQRGYTF; size: few; J: TRBJ1-2; V: TRBV5-1
CDR3: CSAKSRIDGNQPQHF; size: .; J: TRBJ1-5; V: TRBV20-1
CDR3: CASSLLGTGNEQYF; size: few; J: .; V: TRBV27
CDR3: CASLGTGSFTSYNEQFF; size: .; J: TRBJ2-1; V: TRBV2
CDR3: CASSQVQSSYEQYF; size: few; J: TRBJ2-7; V: TRBV4-3
CDR3: CASRRTSAHNEQFF; size: .; J: TRBJ2-1; V: TRBV6-2/TRBV6-3
CDR3: CASSPPGADPSTDTQYF; size: .; J: TRBJ2-3; V: TRBV5-1
CDR3: CATSPGLSAYEQYF; size: .; J: TRBJ2-7; V: TRBV15
CDR3: CASTNPGEFGNEQFF; size: .; J: TRBJ2-1; V: TRBV5-6
CDR3: CASTVGGRYGYTF; size: many; J: TRBJ1-2; V: TRBV3-1
CDR3: CASSLNGGNEKLFF; size: .; J: TRBJ1-4; V: TRBV6-2/TRBV6-3
CDR3: CASSVAGGGNEQFF; size: few; J: TRBJ2-1; V: TRBV12-3/TRBV12-4
CDR3: CASTGTRDSPLHF; size: .; J: TRBJ1-6; V: TRBV12-3/TRBV12-4